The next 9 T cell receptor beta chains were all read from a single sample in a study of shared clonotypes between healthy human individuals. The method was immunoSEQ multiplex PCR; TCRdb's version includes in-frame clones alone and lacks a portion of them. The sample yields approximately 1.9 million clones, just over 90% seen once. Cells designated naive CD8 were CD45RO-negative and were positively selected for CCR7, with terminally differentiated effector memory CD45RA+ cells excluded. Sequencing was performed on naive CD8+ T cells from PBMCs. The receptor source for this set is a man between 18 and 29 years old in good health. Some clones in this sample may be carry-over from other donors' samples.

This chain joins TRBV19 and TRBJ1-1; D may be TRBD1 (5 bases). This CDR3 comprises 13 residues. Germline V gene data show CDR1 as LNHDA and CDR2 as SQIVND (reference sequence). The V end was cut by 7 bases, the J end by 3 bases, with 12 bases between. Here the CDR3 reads CASTGASDTEAFF. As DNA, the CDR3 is TGTGCCAGTACCGGGGCGTCGGACACTGAAGCTTTCTTT.

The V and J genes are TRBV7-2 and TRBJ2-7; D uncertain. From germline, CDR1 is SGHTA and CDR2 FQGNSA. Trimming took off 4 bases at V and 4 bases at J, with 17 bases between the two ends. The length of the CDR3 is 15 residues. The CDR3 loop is CASSSRHSQVYEQYF. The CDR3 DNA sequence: TGTGCCAGCAGCTCAAGACACAGCCAAGTATACGAGCAGTACTTC.

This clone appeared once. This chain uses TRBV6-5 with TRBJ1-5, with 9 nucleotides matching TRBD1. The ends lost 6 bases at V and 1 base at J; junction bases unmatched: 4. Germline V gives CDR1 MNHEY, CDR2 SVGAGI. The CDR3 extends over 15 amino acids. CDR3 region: CASRQQGASNQPQHF. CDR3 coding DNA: TGTGCCAGCAGACAACAGGGGGCAAGCAATCAGCCCCAGCATTTT.

CDR3 bases: TGTGCCAGCAGCCAATGGACTAGCGGACCTCCCAACACCGGGGAGCTGTTTTTT. Translating gives CASSQWTSGPPNTGELFF. V gene TRBV14 combines with J gene TRBJ2-2; 10 positions agree with TRBD2. V gave up 2 bases and J gave up 2 bases; unmatched junction bases: 8. CDR1 and CDR2 from the germline V gene are SGHDN and FVKESK. The CDR3 sequence is 18 residues long.

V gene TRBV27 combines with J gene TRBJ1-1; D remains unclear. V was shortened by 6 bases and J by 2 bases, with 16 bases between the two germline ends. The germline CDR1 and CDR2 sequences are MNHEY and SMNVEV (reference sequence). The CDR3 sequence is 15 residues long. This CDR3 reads CASSSGPLPNTEAFF. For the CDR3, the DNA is TGTGCCAGCAGCTCCGGACCATTACCAAACACTGAAGCTTTCTTT.

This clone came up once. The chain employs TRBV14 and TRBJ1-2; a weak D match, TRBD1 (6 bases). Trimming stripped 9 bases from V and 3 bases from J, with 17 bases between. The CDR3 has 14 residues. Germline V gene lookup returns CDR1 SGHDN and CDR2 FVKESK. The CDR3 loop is CASTPGARDYGYTF. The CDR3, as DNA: TGTGCCAGTACTCCGGGGGCGCGCGACTATGGCTACACCTTC.

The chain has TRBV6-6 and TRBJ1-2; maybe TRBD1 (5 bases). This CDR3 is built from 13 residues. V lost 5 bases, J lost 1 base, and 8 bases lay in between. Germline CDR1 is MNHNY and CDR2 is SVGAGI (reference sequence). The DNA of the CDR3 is TGTGCCAGCAGTACAGGAGTTAACTATGGCTACACCTTC. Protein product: CASSTGVNYGYTF.

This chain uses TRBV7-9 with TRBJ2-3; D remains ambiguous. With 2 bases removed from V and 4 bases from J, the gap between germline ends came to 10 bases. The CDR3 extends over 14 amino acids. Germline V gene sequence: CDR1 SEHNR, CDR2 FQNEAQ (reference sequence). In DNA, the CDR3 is TGTGCCAGCAGCTTACCCTCGAGGTCAGATACGCAGTATTTT. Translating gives CASSLPSRSDTQYF. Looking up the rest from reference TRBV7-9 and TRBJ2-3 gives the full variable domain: DTGVSQNPRHKITKRGQNVTFRCDPISEHNRLYWYRQTLGQGPEFLTYFQNEAQLEKSRLLSDRFSAERPKGSFSTLEIQRTEQGDSAMYLCASSLPSRSDTQYFGPGTRLTVL.

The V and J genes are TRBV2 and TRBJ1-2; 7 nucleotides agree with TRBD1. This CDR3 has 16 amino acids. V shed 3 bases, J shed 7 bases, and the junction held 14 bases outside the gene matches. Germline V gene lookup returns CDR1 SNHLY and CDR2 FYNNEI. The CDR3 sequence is CASSDPDTGAVAGYTF. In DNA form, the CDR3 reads TGTGCCAGCAGTGACCCCGACACAGGGGCGGTCGCTGGCTACACCTTC.